Listed below are T cell receptor beta chains from one sample, sequenced in a study of siplizumab effects on memory and regulatory T cells. Sequencing used immunoSEQ multiplex PCR; TCRdb keeps in-frame clones, though not all of them. The repertoire holds 100,000 or so clones, with nearly 95% as singletons. What was sequenced was non-Treg CD4+ T cells sorted from blood. These receptor sequences come from a human donor in good health. The CDR3 runs from the conserved cysteine through the conserved F or W. Fields, in order: J gene, D gene, V gene, CDR3 protein. The D gene is left open where the match is weak.

J: TRBJ1-4; D: -; V: TRBV5-1; CDR3: CASSPDGGGGNEKLFF
J: TRBJ2-3; D: TRBD2; V: TRBV5-4; CDR3: CASSIRSGIHTDTQYF
J: TRBJ2-1; D: TRBD1; V: TRBV19; CDR3: CASSIVGQNPYNEQFF
J: TRBJ2-5; D: TRBD2; V: TRBV5-1; CDR3: CASSLKRSSGSETQYF
J: TRBJ1-4; D: -; V: TRBV28; CDR3: CASSKTEGDNEKLFF
J: TRBJ2-7; D: -; V: TRBV27; CDR3: CASSFSYGEQYF
J: TRBJ2-5; D: TRBD1; V: TRBV6-5; CDR3: CASSEGQVQETQYF
J: TRBJ1-5; D: TRBD1; V: TRBV19; CDR3: CASTRTGAHQPQHF
J: TRBJ1-2; D: -; V: TRBV7-3; CDR3: CASSLGPYDYGYTF
J: TRBJ2-7; D: -; V: TRBV28; CDR3: CASSEPREQYF
J: TRBJ2-5; D: -; V: TRBV5-1; CDR3: CASSLALGETQYF
J: TRBJ1-5; D: -; V: TRBV5-6; CDR3: CASSLAGGVNQPQHF
J: TRBJ2-5; D: TRBD1; V: TRBV18; CDR3: CASSTQGNRETQYF
J: TRBJ2-2; D: TRBD1; V: TRBV18; CDR3: CASSPPRQGAGELFF
J: TRBJ1-5; D: -; V: TRBV19; CDR3: CASRGLPGRNNQPQHF
J: TRBJ1-3; D: TRBD1; V: TRBV18; CDR3: CASSQGQGPNTIYF
J: TRBJ2-7; D: -; V: TRBV6-6; CDR3: CASSRPAASYEQYF
J: TRBJ2-7; D: TRBD1; V: TRBV18; CDR3: CASSSDRGQEQYF
J: TRBJ1-6; D: -; V: TRBV4-1; CDR3: CASSLGAATYNSPLHF
J: TRBJ2-5; D: TRBD1; V: TRBV19; CDR3: CASSIKSGLGQGRETQYF
J: TRBJ1-2; D: -; V: TRBV28; CDR3: CASSPGSYGYTF
J: TRBJ2-3; D: TRBD2; V: TRBV6-4; CDR3: CASRLAGARSDTQYF
J: TRBJ2-5; D: -; V: TRBV28; CDR3: CASSSNGGGETQYF
J: TRBJ2-1; D: -; V: TRBV30; CDR3: CAWSRRVSSYNEQFF
J: TRBJ1-4; D: TRBD1; V: TRBV28; CDR3: CASSLSISRDRYLELFF
J: TRBJ2-2; D: TRBD1; V: TRBV28; CDR3: CASSPGTGANTGELFF
J: TRBJ1-2; D: -; V: TRBV4-2; CDR3: CASSQDHGRGGGYTF
J: TRBJ1-1; D: TRBD1; V: TRBV7-2; CDR3: CASSSGTVNTEAFF
J: TRBJ2-7; D: -; V: TRBV11-1; CDR3: CASSLGGSSYEQYF
J: TRBJ2-2; D: -; V: TRBV11-1; CDR3: CASSSPRRRNTGELFF
J: TRBJ2-7; D: -; V: TRBV30; CDR3: CAWSSQPLESYEQYF
J: TRBJ2-3; D: -; V: TRBV30; CDR3: CAWASRAESTDTQYF
J: TRBJ1-1; D: -; V: TRBV18; CDR3: CASSPRTGTTEAFF
J: TRBJ1-3; D: -; V: TRBV5-5; CDR3: CASSLAGVFGNTIYF
J: TRBJ2-1; D: -; V: TRBV6-4; CDR3: CASRAQLGNEQFF
J: TRBJ2-1; D: -; V: TRBV9; CDR3: CASSVGFLNEQFF
J: TRBJ2-5; D: TRBD2; V: TRBV7-9; CDR3: CASSLGLAGGGETQYF
J: TRBJ2-4; D: -; V: TRBV29-1; CDR3: CSVSLAKNIQYF
J: TRBJ2-3; D: TRBD2; V: TRBV7-3; CDR3: CASSLSGGSGGDTQYF
J: TRBJ1-1; D: -; V: TRBV12-5; CDR3: CASGLVPNTEAFF
J: TRBJ2-3; D: TRBD2; V: TRBV10-3; CDR3: CAISSGLAGSTDTQYF
J: TRBJ2-2; D: -; V: TRBV29-1; CDR3: CSVEQATGRGAVF
J: -; D: -; V: TRBV4-1; CDR3: CASSQGLFSYEQYF